The T cell receptor (beta chain) under discussion was sequenced for a study of T cell responses to AZD1222 COVID-19 vaccine. This table comes from immunoSEQ multiplex PCR, and its TCRdb copy is limited to in-frame clones, with some not included. The table lists roughly 140,000 clones, 75% to 90% of them singletons. The CDR3 covers 14 residues. V was clipped by 2 bases and J by 7 bases, with 9 bases between them. CDR1 and CDR2 from the germline V gene are LGHDT and YNNKEL (reference sequence). Sequences were derived from peripheral blood, sampled on day 0 of MenACWY control vaccination. The TCR sequence derives from an adult in good health. The chain links TRBV3-1 (or the pseudogene TRBV3-2) to TRBJ1-6; D is unresolved. The CDR3 sequence: CASSQQQLNSPLHF. CDR3 bases: TGTGCCAGCAGCCAACAACAGCTGAATTCACCCCTCCACTTT.